What follows are 3 T cell receptor beta chains derived from one specimen sequenced in a study of shared clonotypes between healthy human individuals. The data were produced by immunoSEQ multiplex PCR, yet TCRdb's version contains in-frame clones alone and is incomplete. This table has 1,500,000 or so clones, about 98.5% appearing once. The sample consisted of naive CD4+ T cells sorted from blood. The sample's subset: CD45RA+ positively selected. The receptors shown here come from a man in his thirties or forties in good health.

This sequence joins TRBV7-9 and TRBJ2-1, with TRBD2 matching over 11 bases. V shed 4 bases and J 0 bases; nucleotides not matched to a gene: 11. This CDR3 is 19 amino acids long. Germline V gives CDR1 SEHNR, CDR2 FQNEAQ (reference sequence). CDR3: CASSSGGGLADSSYNEQFF. The CDR3, as DNA: TGTGCCAGCAGCTCTGGGGGGGGACTAGCGGATAGCTCCTACAATGAGCAGTTCTTC. Full variable domain (rest looked up from reference TRBV7-9 and TRBJ2-1): DTGVSQNPRHKITKRGQNVTFRCDPISEHNRLYWYRQTLGQGPEFLTYFQNEAQLEKSRLLSDRFSAERPKGSFSTLEIQRTEQGDSAMYLCASSSGGGLADSSYNEQFFGPGTRLTVL.

This chain's CDR3 is CASSPQGAGQPQHF. The CDR3 region has the DNA TGTGCCAGCAGCCCCCAGGGGGCCGGTCAGCCCCAGCATTTT. This chain links TRBV6-5 with TRBJ1-5; 8 bases are shared with TRBD1. The CDR3 covers 14 residues. The germline gives CDR1 MNHEY, CDR2 SVGAGI. The junction had 7 bases not matched to a gene; V was cut back by 6 bases and J by 6 bases.

This chain links TRBV19 with TRBJ2-1; 7 nucleotides agree with TRBD1. V shed 2 bases, J shed 8 bases, and the junction held 6 bases outside the gene matches. The CDR3 extends over 14 amino acids. Germline V gene lookup returns CDR1 LNHDA and CDR2 SQIVND (reference sequence). This chain's CDR3 is CASSIYRGIYEQFF. CDR3 bases: TGTGCCAGTAGTATATACAGGGGTATTTATGAGCAGTTCTTC.